This T cell receptor (beta chain) was identified during a study of cytomegalovirus exposure and HLA in healthy donors (dated by TCRdb to between 2016 and 2019). Concerning the study at large: According to an earlier analysis of several hundred of the donors, about 190 million T cells yielded roughly 110 million unique TCR beta sequences and 276 Gb of sequence data. An early release that covered about 640 HLA-typed donors contained around 330 gigabases of sequencing data and about 84 million unique TCR sequences. The genetic ancestry cluster associated with self-reported Caucasian donors included roughly four fifths of the 398 genotyped donors. The study aimed to test whether cataloging public T cell receptors could reveal signatures of past pathogen exposure. Using immunosequencing, the study profiled T cell repertoires from 500 to 800 subjects and related those repertoires to cytomegalovirus serostatus. In addition to the first cohort of around 670 subjects, a separate validation cohort of around 110 different subjects was used. The study combined high-throughput TCR immunosequencing, statistical association of individual TCRs with disease status, and machine learning to predict cytomegalovirus infection status. To study patterns of TCR occurrence, a later analysis re-analyzed previously published TCR beta repertoires from around 700 donors and added high-resolution HLA genotyping. Rather than using new phenotypic data, the later analysis identified candidate immune exposures from TCR beta sequences and from how often those sequences occurred across donors. In an earlier analysis of roughly 540 of the donors, high-throughput TCR beta sequencing was used to judge whether each TCR beta V gene segment behaved as functional or pseudogenic. Alongside the repertoire data, information on donor age, sex, ethnicity and CMV serostatus was compiled. Genome-wide SNP genotypes for about 60% of the 666 donors were used in a later genetic analysis, which treated that subset as a discovery cohort. All discovery cohort repertoires had been generated on a single sequencing platform. HLA typing covered class I and class II loci at four-digit resolution. Typing coverage varied by locus: 629-630 donors for A, B, C, DRB1 and DQB1; some 520 for DQA1; over 600 for DPA1; roughly 450 for DPB1. Roughly 5 DR-DQ haplotypes were handled as single units for association and clustering, since linkage in the cohort was strong. Among some 400 genotyped donors of the cohort, an average of around 240,000 unique TCR beta nucleotide sequences were sequenced per donor, roughly a sixth of them non-productive. The study at large found these results: V-gene and J-gene trimming of TCR beta chains was associated with a missense DCLRE1C variant in a later genetic analysis, and the association was replicated in an independent cohort. At a false discovery rate of 0.05, a later analysis linked about 17,000 TCR beta sequences to specific HLA alleles. Linkage disequilibrium might explain the correlated functional status among segregating V segments, but an unknown experimental factor could not be excluded. The classifier was reported to diagnose cytomegalovirus status with high specificity and sensitivity in both the original and validation cohorts. CMV serostatus was the only immune exposure information available for the cohort. Sequencing depth was assumed to be roughly uniform across donors in the presence/absence analyses, though that assumption may not hold. The sequencing pipeline was judged likely to have produced a cluster of highly shared sequence variants as a technical artifact. When HLA alleles, especially DR and DQ, strongly co-occurred, TCR associations were difficult to assign to individual alleles. Over 15 rarely observed V segments, including chromosome 9 orphons, were excluded from the earlier analysis of just under 600 of the donors because counts were too low. According to a later analysis, most CMV-associated TCR beta chains appeared to be HLA-restricted, and the HLA associations seemed to be driven largely by CMV exposure. Broadly in line with IMGT annotations, most TCR beta V segments showed up in productive rearrangements about 87% or about 30% of the time in an earlier analysis of approximately 640 of the donors. Because the 87-base-pair reads could not distinguish some IMGT-functional V segments, including TRBV6-2 and TRBV6-3, those segments were excluded. The authors suggested that the approach could potentially be extended to other disease states and immunological phenotypes. The study listed 150 to 200 TCR beta chains as associated with cytomegalovirus. A later analysis found that HLA-associated TCR beta chains were more clonally expanded and had lower generation probabilities than equally common non-associated chains. A further reported finding was that TCR beta sequences accurately predicted the HLA-A and HLA-B alleles for most subjects in the first cohort. A later genetic analysis reported fewer N-insertions in productive TCRs among donors in an Asian-associated ancestry cluster than the roughly 690-donor mean. While some public TCRs were present in many individuals, most TCR sequences turned up only very rarely across donors. Only TCR beta chains were sequenced in this cohort, and the absence of alpha or paired-chain data limited detectable features. Three of the identified cytomegalovirus-associated TCR beta chains were confirmed in vitro to be specific for cytomegalovirus antigens. In a later analysis, the rate of TCR association differed among HLA loci, with DRB1 alleles having the most associated TCRs and HLA-C alleles having the fewest. Because some donors lacked HLA typing at each locus, the association tests relied only on the typed subset. A later analysis reported that several top co-occurrence clusters appeared linked to parvovirus B19, influenza, CMV and Epstein-Barr virus.

The CDR3, from cysteine to phenylalanine, totals 16 residues. The CDR3 DNA has 48 bases and is translated from base 1. Reading the germline V gene gives CDR1 MGHDK and CDR2 SYGVNS. Deletion took 3 bases off V and 2 bases off J, with a span of 16 bases between the germline ends. The method behind the library was the immunoSEQ multiplex PCR assay. For the multiplex PCR, a mixture combining 60 forward primers for TCR Vbeta segments and 13 reverse primers for TCR Jbeta segments was used. The CDR3 region of rearranged TCR beta genes was amplified from genomic DNA with a multiplex PCR assay. Amplified TCR beta libraries were sequenced as 87-base-pair reads on the Illumina HiSeq System. From the authors' description of their analysis: In a later analysis, tens of millions of unique TCR beta chains were counted across the 690 or so repertoires, and approximately 11 million of these chains were shared by at least two donors. Raw reads were error-corrected and collapsed into unique sequences with a nearest-neighbor algorithm that merged closely related sequences to remove PCR and sequencing errors. V, D and J gene segments were assigned by aligning CDR3 sequences to IMGT reference sequences. For a sequence to be retained, at least a six-nucleotide match to both a V gene segment and a J gene segment was required. A rearrangement counted as productive if the CDR3 had no stop codons and remained in frame with V and J, and every other rearrangement counted as non-productive. CDR3 was defined by IMGT convention, running from the second conserved V-encoded cysteine to the conserved J-encoded phenylalanine. In an earlier analysis of roughly 610 of the donors, sequences lacking an unambiguous match to a single V gene segment were excluded. In an earlier analysis of 450 to 700 of the donors, V segments were called functional above 56.7% productive rearrangements and were called segregating when the between-donor standard deviation exceeded 5%. To diagnose cytomegalovirus status from the catalog of TCR beta chain sequences, a statistical classification framework was built. In a later analysis, V and J genes were assigned by comparing TCR nucleotide sequences against IMGT/GENE-DB human TR gene sequences. A later analysis assigned CDR3 sequences and most-parsimonious VDJ recombination scenarios with the TCRdist pipeline. In a later analysis, each TCR beta chain was defined by its CDR3 amino acid sequence together with its V-gene family, and reads lacking a unique V-gene family were excluded. As a way to deal with suspected cross-contamination and a sequencing artifact, a later analysis dropped hundreds of nucleotide sequences that were highly shared and had low generation probability. In a later analysis, a clonal expansion index for each public chain was calculated from normalized within-repertoire ranks of inferred template counts. In a later analysis, generation probabilities were computed with a VDJ recombination model fitted to out-of-frame rearrangements, and the resulting probabilities were checked against IGoR. In a later analysis, hypergeometric tests were used to score TCR-TCR, TCR-HLA and TCR-CMV co-occurrence, with a repertoire-size bias correction applied to TCR pairs. A later analysis estimated false discovery rates by permuting HLA or CMV assignments 20 times. In a later analysis, co-occurring TCRs were grouped using DBSCAN, with TCRdist sequence similarity added in when clustering inside HLA-allele-positive subsets. Repertoires with fewer than 30,000 or more than 120,000 public chains, plus five repertoires with anomalous nucleotide sharing, were excluded from co-occurrence clustering. TCRdb retrieved this table from immuneACCESS and kept in-frame rearrangements only. Not all clones are present; in checked studies, unresolved V genes account for under half, and no reason is known for the remainder. From that table come the V and J calls and clone size; the DNA was used to work out D and trimming. Here the sample has fewer than 250,000 clones; more than 65% occur a single time. The leading ten clones occupy roughly 2.8% of the sample.

Turning to this clone: Its antigen is still unknown. Base qualities are not recorded, but no much larger clone differs from it by a single base.

In total, roughly 710 healthy bone marrow donors made up the cohort. All cohort members were sampled while nominally healthy, although unrecorded immune exposures were likely present. The donor tested CMV seropositive and was one of the 289 seropositive cohort members. Every donor gave a peripheral blood sample, and the peripheral blood mononuclear cells from that sample were used for TCR beta sequencing. Genomic DNA was extracted from the blood cell samples with the Qiagen DNeasy Blood Extraction Kit. Sequenced material: PBMCs. The receptor's source is a woman aged 25 to 39 in good health and CMV-seropositive. This sequence uses TRBV25-1 and TRBJ2-5; possibly the D gene is TRBD1, per 6 matching bases. CDR3 region: CASSESDRRVQETQYF. The DNA is as follows: TGTGCCAGCAGTGAGTCCGACAGGCGGGTTCAAGAGACCCAGTACTTC. This CDR3, with the reference TRBV25-1 and TRBJ2-5 proteins standing in past its ends, gives the full variable domain EADIYQTPRYLVIGTGKKITLECSQTMGHDKMYWYQQDPGMELHLIHYSYGVNSTEKGDLSSESTVSRIRTEHFPLTLESARPSHTSQYLCASSESDRRVQETQYFGPGTRLLVL.